These 20 T cell receptor beta chains were all obtained from the same sample, sequenced in a study of T-cell reconstitution after alpha-beta-depleted transplantation in children. Unique molecular identifiers were incorporated into the prepared TCRbeta library. One entry per CDR3 protein, called by TCRdb with MiXCR from the PCR reads. The repertoire includes 550,000 to 600,000 distinct CDR3 sequences, 20% to 25% of them detected once, and roughly 13% sits in the top ten. The sample in question was PBMCs, mostly from graft donor cells, obtained 360 days after TCRalphabeta/CD19-depleted stem cell transplant. Every receptor here comes from a boy younger than two who had a stem cell transplant for acute myeloid leukemia, so the T cells may come from the graft donor.

This clonotype was counted between two and nine times. The chain employs TRBV6-1 and TRBJ2-5, with 11 bases matching TRBD1. This CDR3 contains 16 residues. Trimming cost V 5 bases and J 4 bases; bases outside gene matches: 9. Germline V lookup: CDR1 MNHNS, CDR2 SASEGT. This CDR3 reads CASSTVRTGGRETQYF. The CDR3 DNA is TGTGCCAGCAGTACCGTTCGGACAGGGGGCAGAGAGACCCAGTACTTC.

This clonotype was recorded only once. The rearrangement links TRBV12-3 or TRBV12-4 to TRBJ2-5; 7 positions match TRBD1. This CDR3 is built from 16 residues. The J segment lost 2 bases and the V segment lost 3 bases, leaving 9 bases of the junction unmatched. The CDR3 region has the DNA TGTGCCAGCAGTTTTAGGGGGCGGCGGCTTCAAGAGACCCAGTACTTC. This translates into CASSFRGRRLQETQYF.

The J gene is TRBJ2-1, the V gene TRBV12-3 or TRBV12-4; D is unresolved. V dropped 5 bases and J dropped 3 bases, with 11 bases sitting between them. The CDR3 is 14 amino acids. The CDR3 sequence is CASSLEVLYNEQFF. The CDR3 DNA follows: TGTGCCAGCAGTCTCGAGGTCCTCTACAATGAGCAGTTCTTC.

This clonotype was seen at least ten times. J is TRBJ1-5 and V is TRBV12-3 or TRBV12-4; D is ambiguous. V lost 3 bases and J 4 bases, leaving 4 bases between the germline ends. This CDR3 is built from 12 residues. The CDR3 reads CASSFANQPQHF. The CDR3 DNA sequence: TGTGCCAGCAGTTTTGCAAATCAGCCCCAGCATTTT.

This clonotype was seen a handful of times. The gene calls are TRBV12-3 or TRBV12-4 and TRBJ2-5; TRBD1 agrees at 7 bases. Germline trimming cut 1 base from V and 9 bases from J; bases unmatched to any gene: 11. This CDR3 has 15 amino acids. CDR3 in DNA: TGTGCCAGCAGTTTAGAAATGGGACAGTGGATGTCCCAGTACTTC. Amino acid sequence: CASSLEMGQWMSQYF.

On this clonotype: This may arise from a read error, as a much more abundant clone is one base away. This is likely a read error, given that the CDR3 carries no conserved phenylalanine or tryptophan at its end. The rearrangement joins TRBV20-1 to TRBJ2-1; a weak D match, TRBD1 (6 bases). The ends were cut back, 3 bases at V and 2 bases at J, with 14 bases in the middle. Looked up from germline, CDR1 is DFQATT and CDR2 is SNEGSKA (reference sequence). The CDR3 has 15 amino acids. CDR3 region: CSARVGDTPYNEQFY. The CDR3 nucleotides are TGCAGTGCTAGGGTGGGGGACACCCCCTACAATGAGCAGTTCTAC.

This clonotype was detected ten times or more. The chain couples TRBV29-1 to TRBJ2-3; tentative D call: TRBD2 (6 bases). This CDR3 spans 13 amino acids. The V gene's germline CDR1 is SQVTM and CDR2 ANQGSEA. The germline V and J ends were trimmed by 7 bases and 6 bases, with 17 bases remaining between them. CDR3 sequence (DNA): TGCAGCGCAAAACGGGAGTTACGGGATACGCAGTATTTT. Translation gives CSAKRELRDTQYF.

The chain recombines TRBV30 with TRBJ2-1; D remains ambiguous. Trimming took 1 base from V and 2 from J, leaving 15 bases between them. Per the germline V gene, CDR1 is GTSNPN and CDR2 is SVGIG (reference sequence). The CDR3 runs 16 residues. CDR3 sequence: CAWSAHAWGTYNEQFF. CDR3 sequence (DNA): TGTGCCTGGAGTGCACATGCATGGGGAACCTACAATGAGCAGTTCTTC.

The genes are TRBV29-1 and TRBJ2-7, with 7 bases aligning to TRBD1. The trim removed 4 bases at V and 4 bases at J, leaving 10 bases unmatched. CDR1 SQVTM and CDR2 ANQGSEA come from the germline V gene. The CDR3 totals 14 residues. CDR3 in amino acids: CSVVGRQGVYEQYF. The DNA for the CDR3 is TGCAGCGTTGTAGGGCGCCAGGGGGTTTACGAGCAGTACTTC.

This clonotype was counted only a few times. The genes are TRBV20-1 and TRBJ2-5, with D hard to call. The V and J ends lost 7 bases and 0 bases respectively, with 6 bases between them. CDR3 length: 11 residues. Germline V gene sequence: CDR1 DFQATT, CDR2 SNEGSKA (reference sequence). CDR3 in amino acids: CSEVDQETQYF. The DNA for the CDR3 is TGCAGTGAGGTGGACCAAGAGACCCAGTACTTC.

A few counts support this clonotype. The chain couples TRBV5-1 to TRBJ2-1, with TRBD2 matching 9 bases. The ends lost 2 bases at V and 6 bases at J; junction bases unmatched: 6. The CDR3 has 15 residues. Germline CDR1 is SGHRS and CDR2 is YFSETQ. In DNA form, the CDR3 reads TGCGCCAGCAGCTTAGGACTAGCGCGAGCCAATGAGCAGTTCTTC. Protein sequence: CASSLGLARANEQFF.

The chain couples TRBV12-3 or TRBV12-4 to TRBJ2-6; possibly TRBD2 for D (5 bases). The CDR3 is 15 residues long. V lost 2 bases and J lost 2, with 7 bases in between. The CDR3 DNA follows: TGTGCCAGCAGTTTATTCGGGACTGGGGCCAACGTCCTGACTTTC. Protein: CASSLFGTGANVLTF.

The J gene is TRBJ2-7, the V gene TRBV7-2; unclear D gene. V was shortened by 4 bases and J by 0 bases, with 13 bases between the two germline ends. Per germline, CDR1 SGHTA and CDR2 FQGNSA. The CDR3 contains 15 residues. CDR3 in amino acids: CASSSSWNGSYEQYF. The CDR3 nucleotides read TGTGCCAGCAGCTCCAGTTGGAACGGCTCCTACGAGCAGTACTTC.

The chain combines TRBV6-2 or TRBV6-3 with TRBJ1-5; tentatively, D is TRBD1 (5 bases). This CDR3 comprises 14 residues. Germline V gene lookup returns CDR1 MNHEY and CDR2 SVGEGT. The V and J ends lost 8 bases and 6 bases respectively, with 17 bases between them. CDR3 DNA sequence: TGTGCCAGCGGGCGCCAGGGCGGGAGTCAGCCCCAGCATTTT. The encoded protein is CASGRQGGSQPQHF.

This clonotype was seen a handful of times. This sequence joins TRBV4-3 and TRBJ2-1, with D possibly being TRBD1 (6 bases). Germline V gene data show CDR1 as LGHNA and CDR2 as YSLEER. The CDR3 is 18 residues long. The V end lost 1 base, the J end lost 0 bases, and 16 bases lay between the germline ends. In DNA, the CDR3 is TGCGCCAGCAGCCAAGTGGACAGTGGGTTAAGCTCCTACAATGAGCAGTTCTTC. Encoded protein: CASSQVDSGLSSYNEQFF.

This clonotype was seen ten or more times. The V call is TRBV20-1, the J call TRBJ1-1; TRBD1 matches 7 bases. J gave up 11 bases and V 4 bases, and 10 bases lay outside the gene matches. This CDR3 spans 12 amino acids. Per the germline V gene, CDR1 is DFQATT and CDR2 is SNEGSKA (reference sequence). The chain's CDR3 is CSATARGREAFF. The DNA for the CDR3 is TGCAGTGCTACGGCAAGGGGGCGCGAGGCTTTCTTT.

This clonotype was detected many times. CDR3 DNA sequence: TGCGCCAGCAGGGCTAGTAGTTCCTACAATGAGCAGTTCTTC. Translated, it gives CASRASSSYNEQFF. The rearrangement links TRBV10-2 to TRBJ2-1; D is unclear. Trimming pared 6 bases from V and 1 base from J, leaving 10 bases between. This CDR3 is built from 14 residues. Per the germline V gene, CDR1 is WSHSY and CDR2 is SAAADI.

J is TRBJ2-1 and V is TRBV6-2 or TRBV6-3; a possible D gene is TRBD2 (7 bases). This CDR3 is 16 amino acids long. The ends were cut back, 2 bases at V and 4 bases at J, with 15 bases in the middle. Looked up from germline, CDR1 is MNHEY and CDR2 is SVGEGT. This CDR3 reads CASSYDGLGGYNEQFF. The CDR3 nucleotides read TGTGCCAGCAGTTACGACGGACTAGGGGGGTACAATGAGCAGTTCTTC.

A few counts support this clonotype. This chain joins TRBV5-1 and TRBJ2-1, with a tentative D call TRBD1 (6 bases). This CDR3 comprises 14 residues. V was trimmed by 0 bases and J by 7 bases, leaving 11 bases between them. Germline CDR1 reads SGHRS; CDR2 reads YFSETQ. This CDR3 reads CASSLVPQGNEQFF. CDR3 nucleotides: TGCGCCAGCAGCTTGGTACCTCAGGGGAATGAGCAGTTCTTC.

This clonotype has at least ten counts. V usage is TRBV29-1 and J usage is TRBJ2-5; weak D call: TRBD2 (5 bases). This CDR3 is built from 13 residues. V dropped 1 base and J dropped 4 bases, with 10 bases sitting between them. Germline V lookup: CDR1 SQVTM, CDR2 ANQGSEA. CDR3 sequence: CSVEARGPETQYF. Here the CDR3 DNA reads TGCAGCGTTGAAGCCCGAGGGCCAGAGACCCAGTACTTC.